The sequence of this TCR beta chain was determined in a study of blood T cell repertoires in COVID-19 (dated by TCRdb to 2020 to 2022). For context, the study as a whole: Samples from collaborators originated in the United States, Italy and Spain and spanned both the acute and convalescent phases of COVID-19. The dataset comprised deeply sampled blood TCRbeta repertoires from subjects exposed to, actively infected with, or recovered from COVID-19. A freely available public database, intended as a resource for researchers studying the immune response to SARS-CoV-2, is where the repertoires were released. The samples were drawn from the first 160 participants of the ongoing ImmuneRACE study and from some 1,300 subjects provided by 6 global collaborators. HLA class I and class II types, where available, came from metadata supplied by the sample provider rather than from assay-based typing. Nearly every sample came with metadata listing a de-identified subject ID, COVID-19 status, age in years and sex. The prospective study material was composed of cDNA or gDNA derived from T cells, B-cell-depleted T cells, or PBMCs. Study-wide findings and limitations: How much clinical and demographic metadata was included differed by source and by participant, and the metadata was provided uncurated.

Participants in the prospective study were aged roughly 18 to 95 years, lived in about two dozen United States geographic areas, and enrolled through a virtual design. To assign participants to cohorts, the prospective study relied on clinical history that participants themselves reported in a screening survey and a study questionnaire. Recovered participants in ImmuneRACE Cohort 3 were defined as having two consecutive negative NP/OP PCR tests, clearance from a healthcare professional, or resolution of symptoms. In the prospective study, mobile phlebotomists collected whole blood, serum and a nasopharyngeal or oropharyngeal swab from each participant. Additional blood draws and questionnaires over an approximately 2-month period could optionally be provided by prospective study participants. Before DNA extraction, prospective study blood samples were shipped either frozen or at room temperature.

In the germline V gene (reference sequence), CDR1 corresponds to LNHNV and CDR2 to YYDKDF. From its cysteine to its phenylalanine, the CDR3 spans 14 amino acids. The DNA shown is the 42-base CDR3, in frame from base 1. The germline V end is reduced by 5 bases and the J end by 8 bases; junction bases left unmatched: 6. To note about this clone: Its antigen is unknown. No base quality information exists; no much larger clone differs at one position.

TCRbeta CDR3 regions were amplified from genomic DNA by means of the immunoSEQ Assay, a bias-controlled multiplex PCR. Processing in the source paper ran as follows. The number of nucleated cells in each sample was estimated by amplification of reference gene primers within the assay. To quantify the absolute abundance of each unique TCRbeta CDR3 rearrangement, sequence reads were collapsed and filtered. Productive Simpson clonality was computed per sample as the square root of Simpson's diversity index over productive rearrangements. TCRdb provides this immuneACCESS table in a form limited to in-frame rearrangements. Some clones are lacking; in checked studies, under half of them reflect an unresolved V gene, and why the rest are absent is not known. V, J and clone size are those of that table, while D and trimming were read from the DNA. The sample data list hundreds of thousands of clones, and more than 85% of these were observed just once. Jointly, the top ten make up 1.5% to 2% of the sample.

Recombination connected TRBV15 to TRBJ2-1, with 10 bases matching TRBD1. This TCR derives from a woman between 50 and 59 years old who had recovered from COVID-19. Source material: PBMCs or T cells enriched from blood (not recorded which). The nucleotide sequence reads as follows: TGTGCCACCAGCTTGGACAGGGGGTTCCATGAGCAGTTCTTC. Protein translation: CATSLDRGFHEQFF.